This TCR beta chain originates from a study of T cell responses to AZD1222 COVID-19 vaccine. As for this clone: Its antigen is unknown.

Study-level points and caveats: Per reports, nearly half of all spike-specific TCRs target regions that are unmutated in variants.

Data came from immunoSEQ multiplex PCR; TCRdb stores just in-frame clones and leaves some out. The sample carries fewer than 200,000 clones, 80% to 95% recorded once. Germline CDR1 SGHTA, CDR2 FQGNSA. This CDR3 has 12 residues. V was shortened by 4 bases and J by 12 bases, with 10 bases between the two germline ends. The sequenced sample was peripheral blood, obtained on day 0 of AZD1222 vaccination. The clonotype originates from an adult in good health. J is TRBJ1-6 and V is TRBV7-2; D is undetermined. The CDR3 nucleotides read TGTGCCAGCAGCTGGCCGCTCGGACCCCTCCACTTT. Translated: CASSWPLGPLHF.